A selection of T cell receptor beta chains follows, all from one sample in a study of beta chain features in type 1 diabetes. Clones were sequenced by immunoSEQ multiplex PCR, and TCRdb holds only the in-frame ones, with some missing. The table records roughly 500,000 clones, roughly an eighth of them present only once. What was sequenced was naive CD4+ T cells from blood. Source of these receptors: a woman between 18 and 30 years old in good health. CDR3s leave out the opening cysteine and the closing phenylalanine or tryptophan.

J | V | CDR3
TRBJ1-6 | TRBV21-1 | ASSYRAQVQTSLH
TRBJ1-1 | TRBV7-9 | ASSASMNTEAF
TRBJ1-1 | TRBV4-1 | ASSHALRGIREAF
TRBJ2-3 | TRBV7-9 | ASSRTKLSGTTDTQY
TRBJ2-5 | TRBV18 | ASSPPAGETQY
TRBJ2-7 | TRBV29-1 | SVEDNTRGLSYEQY
TRBJ2-1 | TRBV9 | ASASRAQGSYNEQF
TRBJ2-6 | TRBV6-1 | ASSDRVSYSGANVLT
TRBJ2-6 | TRBV4-2 | ASSRETVSGANVLT
TRBJ2-3 | TRBV6-6 | ASSRTGLTRTDTQY
TRBJ1-2 | TRBV4-1 | ASSQPTGRVAGYT
TRBJ1-5 | TRBV28 | ASSPSQGRQPQH
TRBJ1-2 | TRBV4-3 | ASSQAHSAYGYT
TRBJ2-5 | TRBV7-9 | ASSPPFDRTFQETQY
TRBJ2-5 | TRBV7-2 | ASSYGTRETQY
TRBJ2-3 | TRBV11-3 | ASSSNTDTQY
TRBJ2-1 | TRBV6-1 | ASSVFGVRV
TRBJ1-2 | TRBV5-4 | ASSLASGADGYT
TRBJ2-3 | TRBV9 | ASSRFGLSTDTQY
TRBJ2-3 | TRBV2 | ASNRQSGTDTQY
TRBJ2-1 | TRBV6-1 | ASSATGRNEQF
TRBJ2-5 | TRBV30 | AWTHSSGYQETQY
TRBJ2-7 | TRBV5-1 | ASSQTPSYEQY
TRBJ2-3 | TRBV6-6 | ASSYRGEDTQY
TRBJ2-5 | TRBV7-2 | ASSLVGGQETQY
TRBJ2-2 | TRBV7-3 | ASSLGQDTGELF
TRBJ2-3 | TRBV5-1 | ASSLKGWGTDTQY
TRBJ2-7 | TRBV21-1 | ASSLLLAGASYEQY
TRBJ2-3 | TRBV13 | ASSLTRGDTQY
TRBJ2-7 | TRBV7-2 | ASSLTGGVEQY
TRBJ1-3 | TRBV30 | AWSLPGNTIY
TRBJ1-1 | TRBV5-4 | ASSLGPRDSNTEAF
TRBJ2-5 | TRBV7-7 | ASSLAGQGEETQY
TRBJ2-7 | TRBV5-1 | ASSWTMRSSYEQY
TRBJ2-1 | TRBV15 | ATSRPSKGNEQF
TRBJ1-2 | TRBV23-1 | ASSQLSDRWSDYGYT
TRBJ2-1 | TRBV29-1 | SVFDRVANNEQF
TRBJ2-2 | TRBV9 | ASSVGPSAGELF
TRBJ1-5 | TRBV6-6 | ASSPTGGANQPQH
TRBJ2-1 | TRBV11-2 | ASSLGTSGTNEQF
TRBJ1-2 | TRBV29-1 | SVQPPDRGYGYT
TRBJ2-3 | TRBV14 | ASSHTDTQY
TRBJ2-1 | TRBV7-9 | ASSPDGTHNEQF
. | TRBV2 | ASNGDRRGEQY
TRBJ2-3 | TRBV5-1 | ASSLWGGTDTQY
TRBJ2-5 | TRBV7-9 | ASSLLPLIETQY
TRBJ2-7 | TRBV15 | ATSRGGLYEQY
TRBJ2-7 | TRBV7-2 | ASSLGTSGSYEQY
TRBJ2-1 | TRBV7-9 | ASRTGIGEQF
TRBJ2-1 | TRBV9 | ASSASWSGRLNEQF
TRBJ2-7 | TRBV21-1 | ASSGYQGDEQY